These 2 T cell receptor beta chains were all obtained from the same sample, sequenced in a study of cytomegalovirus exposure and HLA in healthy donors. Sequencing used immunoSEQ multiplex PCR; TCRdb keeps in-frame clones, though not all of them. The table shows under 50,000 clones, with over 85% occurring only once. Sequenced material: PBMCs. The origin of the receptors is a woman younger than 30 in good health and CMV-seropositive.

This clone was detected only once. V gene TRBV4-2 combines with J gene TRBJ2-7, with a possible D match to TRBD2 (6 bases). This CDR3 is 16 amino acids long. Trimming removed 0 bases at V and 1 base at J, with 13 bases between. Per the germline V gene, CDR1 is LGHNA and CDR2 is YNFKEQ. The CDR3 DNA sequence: TGTGCCAGCAGCCAAGATACGGAGGGGTCTTCCTACGAGCAGTACTTC. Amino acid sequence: CASSQDTEGSSYEQYF.

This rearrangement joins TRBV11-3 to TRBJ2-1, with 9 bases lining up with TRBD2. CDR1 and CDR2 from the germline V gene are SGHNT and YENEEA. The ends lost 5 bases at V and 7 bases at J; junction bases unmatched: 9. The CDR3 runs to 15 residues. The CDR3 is CASSPGTSPSNEQFF. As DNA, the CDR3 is TGTGCCAGCAGCCCCGGGACTAGCCCGTCAAATGAGCAGTTCTTC.